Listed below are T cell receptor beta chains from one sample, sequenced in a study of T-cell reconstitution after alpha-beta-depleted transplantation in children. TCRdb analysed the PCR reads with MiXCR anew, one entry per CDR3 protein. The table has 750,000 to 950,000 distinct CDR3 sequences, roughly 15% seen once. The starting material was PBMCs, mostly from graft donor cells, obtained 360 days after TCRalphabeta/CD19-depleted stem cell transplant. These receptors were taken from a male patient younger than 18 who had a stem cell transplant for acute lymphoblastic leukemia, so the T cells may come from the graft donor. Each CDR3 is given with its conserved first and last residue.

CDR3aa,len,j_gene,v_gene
CASSLIDFSGPASLYNEQFF,20,TRBJ2-1,TRBV11-1
CSAREASRYNEQFF,14,TRBJ2-1,TRBV20-1
CASTYKGTGTSGNWPYEQYF,20,TRBJ2-7,TRBV5-1
CSAIAGGPQFF,11,TRBJ2-1,TRBV20-1
CASSLLYGDAKNIQYF,16,TRBJ2-4,TRBV5-1
CASTGWGAFYEQYF,14,TRBJ2-7,TRBV9
CAISERVNEQFF,12,TRBJ2-1,TRBV10-3
CASSSRSHNEQFF,13,TRBJ2-1,TRBV7-9
CASSQDSSGNTIYF,14,TRBJ1-3,TRBV4-1
CASRTTNAGELFF,13,TRBJ2-2,TRBV6-2/TRBV6-3
CASKEDPRITDTQYF,15,TRBJ2-3,TRBV5-1
CSVQRTGRNTEAFF,14,TRBJ1-1,TRBV29-1
CASSQANANTGELFF,15,TRBJ2-2,TRBV3-1
CASSLGHVGTEAFF,14,TRBJ1-1,TRBV5-5
CSDMETYGYTF,11,TRBJ1-2,TRBV20-1
CASSSSLPAGELFF,14,TRBJ2-2,TRBV11-2
CSARDSSAGGSYNEQFF,17,TRBJ2-1,TRBV20-1
CASRALDRGTQYF,13,TRBJ2-5,TRBV12-3/TRBV12-4
CILQGVQTDEQFF,13,TRBJ2-1,TRBV29-1
CASTRNTDTQYF,12,TRBJ2-3,TRBV11-2
CASSLLTVEREDEKLFF,17,TRBJ1-4,TRBV7-2
CASSPGQSYNEQFF,14,TRBJ2-1,TRBV7-9
CASSEIAGGHEQFF,14,TRBJ2-1,TRBV7-3
CASSLRAGQETQYF,14,TRBJ2-5,TRBV5-1
CASSRQEGGGSEAFF,15,TRBJ1-1,TRBV6-2/TRBV6-3
CASSHLRGPQYF,12,TRBJ2-5,TRBV5-1
CASSLSPDRAETQYF,15,TRBJ2-5,TRBV28
CASSLDFGRMNTEAFF,16,TRBJ1-1,TRBV5-6
CASSYPLGQGASTGELFF,18,TRBJ2-2,TRBV7-3
CASNFRGSSGNTIYF,15,TRBJ1-3,TRBV28
CASSQSGRGADTQYF,15,TRBJ2-3,TRBV4-1
CALSFMEKWTSGRTDTQYF,19,TRBJ2-3,TRBV6-4
CSVETGTGGRETQYF,15,TRBJ2-5,TRBV29-1
CASSEMLRHEQFF,13,TRBJ2-1,TRBV2
CSVHKDGNEQFF,12,TRBJ2-1,TRBV29-1
CASSSPGPQGLNYGYTF,17,TRBJ1-2,TRBV5-1
CSVAGAKNIQYF,12,TRBJ2-4,TRBV29-1
CSVRTQGGTEAFF,13,TRBJ1-1,TRBV29-1
CASIVSGSSYNEQFF,15,TRBJ2-1,TRBV12-3/TRBV12-4
CASSHWAQETQYF,13,TRBJ2-5,TRBV4-1
CASMEFNYNEQFF,13,TRBJ2-1,TRBV2
CASRGQGGTEAFF,13,TRBJ1-1,TRBV12-3/TRBV12-4
CSVGLRTGITGELFF,15,TRBJ2-2,TRBV29-1